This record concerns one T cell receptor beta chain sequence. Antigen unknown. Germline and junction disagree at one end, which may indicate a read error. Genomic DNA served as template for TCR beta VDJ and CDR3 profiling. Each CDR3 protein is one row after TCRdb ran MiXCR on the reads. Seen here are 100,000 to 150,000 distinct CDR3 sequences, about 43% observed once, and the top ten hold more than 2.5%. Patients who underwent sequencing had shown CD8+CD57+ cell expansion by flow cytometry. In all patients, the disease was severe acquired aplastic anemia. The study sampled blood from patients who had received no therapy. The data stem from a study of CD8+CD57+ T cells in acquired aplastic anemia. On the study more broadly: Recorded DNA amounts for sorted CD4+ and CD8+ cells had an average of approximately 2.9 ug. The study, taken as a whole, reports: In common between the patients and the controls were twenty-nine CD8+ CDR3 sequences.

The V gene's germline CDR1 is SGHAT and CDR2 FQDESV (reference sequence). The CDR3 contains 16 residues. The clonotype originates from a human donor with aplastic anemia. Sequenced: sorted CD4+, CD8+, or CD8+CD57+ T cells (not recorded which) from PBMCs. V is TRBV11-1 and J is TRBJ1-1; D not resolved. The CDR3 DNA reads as TGTGCCAGCAGCCCGGACTTTGGGCCCCTGAATACTGAAGCTTTCTTT. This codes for CASSPDFGPLNTEAFF.